This T cell receptor beta chain was captured in a study of blood T cell repertoires in COVID-19. Overall study: Whether acute or convalescent, the COVID-19 samples came from the United States, Italy and Spain. From T cells, B-cell-depleted T cells, or PBMCs came the material, which was cDNA or gDNA.

Per the study methods: Nucleated cell counts were estimated from reference gene primer amplification. Method: immunoSEQ multiplex PCR; TCRdb's copy keeps in-frame clones and lacks some. V and J calls and clone size are those listed in that table; D and trimming were worked out from the DNA. The sample lists 250,000 to 350,000 clones, approximately 90% seen once, with just under 7% in the top ten. This CDR3 has 14 residues. Trimming took off 5 bases at V and 6 bases at J, with 15 bases between the two ends. CDR1 and CDR2 from the germline V gene are MDHEN and SYDVKM. The chain links TRBV28 to TRBJ2-3; the D gene is possibly TRBD2 (5 bases). The clonotype originates from a woman aged 25 to 39 who had recovered from COVID-19. The sequenced sample consisted of peripheral blood. The DNA of the CDR3 is TGTGCCAGCAGTCTCACGAACTGGAGGGATACGCAGTATTTT. Protein sequence: CASSLTNWRDTQYF.